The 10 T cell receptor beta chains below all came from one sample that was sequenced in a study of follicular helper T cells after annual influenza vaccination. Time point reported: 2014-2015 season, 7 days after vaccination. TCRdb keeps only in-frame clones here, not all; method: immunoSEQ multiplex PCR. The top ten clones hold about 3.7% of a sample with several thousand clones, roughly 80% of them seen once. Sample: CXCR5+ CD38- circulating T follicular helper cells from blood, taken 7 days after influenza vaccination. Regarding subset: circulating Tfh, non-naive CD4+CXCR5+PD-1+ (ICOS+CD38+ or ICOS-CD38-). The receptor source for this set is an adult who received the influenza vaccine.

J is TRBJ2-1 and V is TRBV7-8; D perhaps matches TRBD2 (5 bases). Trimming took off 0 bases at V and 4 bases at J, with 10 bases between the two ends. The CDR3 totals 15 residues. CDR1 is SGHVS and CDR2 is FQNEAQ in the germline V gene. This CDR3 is CASSLAGVVYNEQFF. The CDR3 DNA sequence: TGTGCCAGCAGCTTAGCGGGAGTCGTATACAATGAGCAGTTCTTC.

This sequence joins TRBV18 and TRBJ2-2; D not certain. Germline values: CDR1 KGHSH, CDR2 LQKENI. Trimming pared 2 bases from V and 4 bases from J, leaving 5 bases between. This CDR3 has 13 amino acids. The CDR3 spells CASSPISTGELFF. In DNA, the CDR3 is TGTGCCAGCTCACCAATAAGCACCGGGGAGCTGTTTTTT.

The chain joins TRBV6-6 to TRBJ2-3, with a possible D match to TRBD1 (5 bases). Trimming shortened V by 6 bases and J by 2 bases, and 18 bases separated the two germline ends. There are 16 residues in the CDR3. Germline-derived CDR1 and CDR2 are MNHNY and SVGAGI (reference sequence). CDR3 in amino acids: CASRGAYGRATDTQYF. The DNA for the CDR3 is TGTGCCAGCAGAGGAGCCTATGGCAGGGCCACAGATACGCAGTATTTT.

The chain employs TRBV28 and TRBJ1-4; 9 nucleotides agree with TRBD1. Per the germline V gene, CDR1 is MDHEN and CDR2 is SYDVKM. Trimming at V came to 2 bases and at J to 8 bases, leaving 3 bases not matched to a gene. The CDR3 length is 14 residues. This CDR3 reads CASSLGTGLEKLFF. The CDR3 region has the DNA TGTGCCAGCAGTTTAGGGACAGGGCTGGAAAAACTGTTTTTT.

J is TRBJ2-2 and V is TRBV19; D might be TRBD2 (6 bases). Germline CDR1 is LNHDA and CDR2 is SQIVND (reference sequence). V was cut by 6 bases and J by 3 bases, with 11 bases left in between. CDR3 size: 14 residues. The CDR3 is CASREGLDTGELFF. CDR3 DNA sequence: TGTGCCAGTAGGGAGGGATTGGACACCGGGGAGCTGTTTTTT.

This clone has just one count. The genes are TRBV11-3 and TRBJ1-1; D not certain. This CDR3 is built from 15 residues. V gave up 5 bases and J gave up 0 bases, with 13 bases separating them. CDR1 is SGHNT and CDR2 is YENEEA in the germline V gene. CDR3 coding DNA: TGTGCCAGCAGCACCGGCAAAGGGATGAACACTGAAGCTTTCTTT. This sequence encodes CASSTGKGMNTEAFF.

Here the CDR3 reads CASGREVTDTQYF. For the CDR3, the DNA is TGTGCCAGCGGTCGGGAGGTCACAGATACGCAGTATTTT. V gene TRBV6-5 combines with J gene TRBJ2-3, with 7 nucleotides matching TRBD2. Germline assignment: CDR1 MNHEY and CDR2 SVGAGI. V gave up 8 bases and J gave up 2 bases; unmatched junction bases: 4. This CDR3 comprises 13 residues.

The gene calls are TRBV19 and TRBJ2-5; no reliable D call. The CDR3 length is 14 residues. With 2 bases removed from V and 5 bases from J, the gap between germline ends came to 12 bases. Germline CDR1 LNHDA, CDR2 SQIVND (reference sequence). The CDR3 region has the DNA TGTGCCAGTAGTATAAGCCAGCAGAAGGAGACCCAGTACTTC. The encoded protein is CASSISQQKETQYF.

Here the CDR3 reads CASSSPTGRRTEAFF. The DNA for the CDR3 is TGTGCCAGCAGCTCCCCGACAGGGCGGCGCACTGAAGCTTTCTTT. J is TRBJ1-1 and V is TRBV7-8; the match to TRBD1 covers 7 bases. Germline V gives CDR1 SGHVS, CDR2 FQNEAQ. The CDR3 extends over 15 amino acids. J was trimmed by 4 bases and V by 4 bases; bases with no gene match: 9.

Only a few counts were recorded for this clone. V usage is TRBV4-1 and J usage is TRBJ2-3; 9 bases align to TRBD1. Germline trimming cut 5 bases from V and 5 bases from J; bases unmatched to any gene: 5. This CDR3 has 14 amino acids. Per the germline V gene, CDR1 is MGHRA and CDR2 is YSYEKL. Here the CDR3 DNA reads TGCGCCAGCAGCGGAACGGACAGGGGAGATACGCAGTATTTT. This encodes CASSGTDRGDTQYF.